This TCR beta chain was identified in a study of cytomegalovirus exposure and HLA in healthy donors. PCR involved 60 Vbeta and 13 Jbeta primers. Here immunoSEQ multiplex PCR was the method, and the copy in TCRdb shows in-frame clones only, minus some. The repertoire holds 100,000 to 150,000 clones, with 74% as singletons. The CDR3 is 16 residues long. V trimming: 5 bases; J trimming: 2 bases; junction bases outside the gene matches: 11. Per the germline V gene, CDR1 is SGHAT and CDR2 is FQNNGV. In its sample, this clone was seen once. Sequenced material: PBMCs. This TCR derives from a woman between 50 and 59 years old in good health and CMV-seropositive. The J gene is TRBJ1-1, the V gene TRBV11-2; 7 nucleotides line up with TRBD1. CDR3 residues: CASSLNPRQGNTEAFF. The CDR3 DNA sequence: TGTGCCAGCAGCCTTAACCCGAGACAGGGCAACACTGAAGCTTTCTTT.